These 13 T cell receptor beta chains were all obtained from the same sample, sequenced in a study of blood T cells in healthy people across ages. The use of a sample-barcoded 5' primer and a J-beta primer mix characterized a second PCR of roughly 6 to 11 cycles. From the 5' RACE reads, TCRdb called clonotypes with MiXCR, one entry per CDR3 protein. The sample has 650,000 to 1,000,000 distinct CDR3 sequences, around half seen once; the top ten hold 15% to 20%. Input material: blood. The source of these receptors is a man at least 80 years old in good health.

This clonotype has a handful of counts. The CDR3 spells CASSSGESYNEQFF. The DNA for the CDR3 is TGCGCCAGCAGCTCAGGGGAAAGCTACAATGAGCAGTTCTTC. V and J are TRBV5-1 and TRBJ2-1; possible D gene TRBD1, 6 bases. CDR3 size: 14 residues. The V gene's germline CDR1 is SGHRS and CDR2 YFSETQ. V lost 3 bases, J lost 3 bases, and 10 bases lay in between.

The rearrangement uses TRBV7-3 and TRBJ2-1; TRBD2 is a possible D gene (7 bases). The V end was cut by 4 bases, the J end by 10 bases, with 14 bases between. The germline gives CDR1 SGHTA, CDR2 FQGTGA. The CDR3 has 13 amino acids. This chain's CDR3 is CASSSQRGGEQFF. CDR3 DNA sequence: TGTGCCAGCAGCTCTCAGAGGGGGGGGGAGCAGTTCTTC.

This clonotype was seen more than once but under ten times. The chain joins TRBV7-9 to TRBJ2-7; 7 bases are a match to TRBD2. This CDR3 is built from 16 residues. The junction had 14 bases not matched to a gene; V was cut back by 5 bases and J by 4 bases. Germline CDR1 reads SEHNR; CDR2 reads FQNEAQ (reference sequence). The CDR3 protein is CASSPPAGRELYEQYF. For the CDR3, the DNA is TGTGCCAGCAGCCCTCCTGCGGGGCGGGAGTTGTACGAGCAGTACTTC.

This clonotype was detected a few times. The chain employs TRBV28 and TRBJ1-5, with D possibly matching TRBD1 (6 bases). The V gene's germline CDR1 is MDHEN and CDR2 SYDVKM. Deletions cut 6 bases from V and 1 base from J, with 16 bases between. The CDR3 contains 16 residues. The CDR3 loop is CASRLLRGASNQPQHF. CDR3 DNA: TGTGCCAGCAGACTCCTACGGGGGGCAAGCAATCAGCCCCAGCATTTT.

The CDR3 spells CAWAGGPTGANTEAFF. CDR3 nucleotide sequence: TGTGCCTGGGCCGGGGGGCCAACAGGAGCAAACACTGAAGCTTTCTTT. The rearrangement uses TRBV30 and TRBJ1-1; TRBD1 is a possible D gene (6 bases). The V and J ends lost 5 bases and 2 bases respectively, with 21 bases between them. The CDR3 has 16 residues. The germline V gene encodes CDR1 GTSNPN and CDR2 SVGIG (reference sequence).

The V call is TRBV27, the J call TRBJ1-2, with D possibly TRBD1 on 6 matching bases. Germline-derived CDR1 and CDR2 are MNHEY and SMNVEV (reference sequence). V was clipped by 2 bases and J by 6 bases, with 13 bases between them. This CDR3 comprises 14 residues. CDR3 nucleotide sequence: TGTGCCAGCAGTTTACGGGGGGCCGCGGATGGCTACACCTTC. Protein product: CASSLRGAADGYTF.

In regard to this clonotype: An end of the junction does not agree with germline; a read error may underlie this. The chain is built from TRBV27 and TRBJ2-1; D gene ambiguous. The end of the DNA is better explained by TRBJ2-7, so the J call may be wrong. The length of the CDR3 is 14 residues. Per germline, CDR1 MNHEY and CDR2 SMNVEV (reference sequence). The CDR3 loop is CASSLSTVYNEQYF. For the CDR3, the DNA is TGTGCCAGTAGTTTATCGACGGTCTACAATGAGCAGTACTTC.

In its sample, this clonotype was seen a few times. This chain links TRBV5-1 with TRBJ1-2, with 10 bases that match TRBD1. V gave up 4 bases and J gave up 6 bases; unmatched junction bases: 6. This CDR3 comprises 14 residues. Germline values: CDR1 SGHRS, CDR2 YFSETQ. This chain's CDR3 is CASSIDRGRDGYTF. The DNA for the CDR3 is TGCGCCAGCAGCATTGACAGGGGGCGAGATGGCTACACCTTC.

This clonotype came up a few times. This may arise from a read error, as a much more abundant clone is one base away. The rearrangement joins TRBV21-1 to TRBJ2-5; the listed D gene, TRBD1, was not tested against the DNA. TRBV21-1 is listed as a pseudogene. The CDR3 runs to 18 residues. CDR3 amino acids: CASSSAAVVAGSEETQYF. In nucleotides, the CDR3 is TGTGCCAGCAGCTCAGCGGCGGTCGTTGCCGGGAGTGAAGAGACCCAGTACTTC.

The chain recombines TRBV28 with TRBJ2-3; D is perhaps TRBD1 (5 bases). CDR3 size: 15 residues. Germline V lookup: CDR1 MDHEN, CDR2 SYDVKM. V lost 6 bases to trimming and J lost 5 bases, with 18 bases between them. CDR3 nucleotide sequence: TGTGCCAGCAGCAGCCCAGGGTTGCGGAAAGATACGCAGTATTTT. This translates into CASSSPGLRKDTQYF.

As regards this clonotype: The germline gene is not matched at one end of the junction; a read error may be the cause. In nucleotides, the CDR3 is TGTGCCGGCAGCGTCGGGACAGGGGTCTACGAGCAGTACTTC. This encodes CAGSVGTGVYEQYF. The J gene is TRBJ2-7, the V gene TRBV5-6; 10 nucleotides match TRBD1. Germline V gene sequence: CDR1 SGHDT, CDR2 YYEEEE. CDR3 length: 14 residues. Full variable domain (rest looked up from reference TRBV5-6 and TRBJ2-7): DAGVTQSPTHLIKTRGQQVTLRCSPKSGHDTVSWYQQALGQGPQFIFQYYEEEERQRGNFPDRFSGHQFPNYSSELNVNALLLGDSALYLCAGSVGTGVYEQYFGPGTRLTVT.

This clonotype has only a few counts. CDR3 bases: TGTGCCAGTTTGGGGGGGTTTGGGGCCAACGTCCTGACTTTC. Protein sequence: CASLGGFGANVLTF. The chain joins TRBV12-3 or TRBV12-4 to TRBJ2-6; TRBD2 matches 7 bases. The CDR3 is 14 residues long. V lost 9 bases, J lost 3 bases, and 5 bases stayed unmatched.

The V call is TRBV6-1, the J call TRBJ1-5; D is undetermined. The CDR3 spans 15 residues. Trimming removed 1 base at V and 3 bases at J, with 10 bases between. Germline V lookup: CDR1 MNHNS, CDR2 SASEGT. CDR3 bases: TGTGCCAGCAGTGAAGAGGGCCGGGCCAATCAGCCCCAGCATTTT. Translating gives CASSEEGRANQPQHF.